A selection of T cell receptor beta chains follows, all from one sample in a study of CD8+ T cells in alopecia areata. Assay used: immunoSEQ multiplex PCR; TCRdb lists only in-frame clones, some missing. In the table there are 250,000 or so clones, less than 80% of which are singletons. The sequences come from CD4+ T cells sorted from blood, collected at week 0. These receptors were obtained from a human donor with alopecia areata. The CDR3 runs from the conserved cysteine through the conserved F or W. A D gene is named only where the DNA matches it firmly. Clone size is given for some rows only: seen once, a few or many times, or a class if the clone is expanded.

clone_size: NA; v_call: TRBV29-1; j_call: TRBJ2-1; d_call: NA; cdr3_nt: TGCAGCGTTCGGCAGGGCAATGAGCAGTTCTTC; cdr3_aa: CSVRQGNEQFF
clone_size: NA; v_call: TRBV29-1; j_call: TRBJ2-3; d_call: NA; cdr3_nt: TGCAGCGTTGCCCGAGAGCCGCGGACGCAGTATTTT; cdr3_aa: CSVAREPRTQYF
clone_size: NA; v_call: TRBV7-3; j_call: TRBJ2-2; d_call: TRBD1; cdr3_nt: TGTGCCAGCAGCCGACAGGGGGTAGTAAACACCGGGGAGCTGTTTTTT; cdr3_aa: CASSRQGVVNTGELFF
clone_size: NA; v_call: TRBV30; j_call: TRBJ2-2; d_call: TRBD1; cdr3_nt: TGTGCCTGGGGCCGACAGGGGGGAACCGGGGAGCTGTTTTTT; cdr3_aa: CAWGRQGGTGELFF
clone_size: NA; v_call: TRBV27; j_call: TRBJ1-2; d_call: NA; cdr3_nt: TGTGCCAGCAGTCCCTCCGGGAACTATGGCTACACCTTC; cdr3_aa: CASSPSGNYGYTF
clone_size: NA; v_call: TRBV7-9; j_call: TRBJ2-6; d_call: NA; cdr3_nt: TGTGCCAGCAGCTTAGTGGCCTGGACCAGCACTGGGGCCAACGTCCTGACTTTC; cdr3_aa: CASSLVAWTSTGANVLTF
clone_size: NA; v_call: TRBV9; j_call: TRBJ2-3; d_call: TRBD2; cdr3_nt: TGTGCCAGCAGCACCTCCGGGACTAGCGGGGGGCAGGGTACGCAGTATTTT; cdr3_aa: CASSTSGTSGGQGTQYF
clone_size: NA; v_call: TRBV5-6; j_call: TRBJ2-1; d_call: NA; cdr3_nt: TGTGCCAGCAGCTTGCGGCGGGGGCCCTACAATGAGCAGTTCTTC; cdr3_aa: CASSLRRGPYNEQFF
clone_size: NA; v_call: TRBV6-5; j_call: TRBJ1-6; d_call: TRBD1; cdr3_nt: TGTGCCAGCAGCCAGACAGGGTTTTACTCACCCCTCCACTTT; cdr3_aa: CASSQTGFYSPLHF
clone_size: NA; v_call: TRBV5-6; j_call: TRBJ1-2; d_call: TRBD1; cdr3_nt: TGTGCCAGCAGCTTGGACAGGGGCTATGGCTACACCTTC; cdr3_aa: CASSLDRGYGYTF
clone_size: NA; v_call: TRBV30; j_call: TRBJ2-6; d_call: NA; cdr3_nt: TGTGCCTGGAGTGTAGGCCCGGGGCGCAGCTCTGGGGCCAACGTCCTGACTTTC; cdr3_aa: CAWSVGPGRSSGANVLTF
clone_size: NA; v_call: TRBV7-8; j_call: TRBJ2-1; d_call: NA; cdr3_nt: TGTGCCAGCAGCTTTGTTCCAGGAAATGAGCAGTTCTTC; cdr3_aa: CASSFVPGNEQFF
clone_size: NA; v_call: TRBV9; j_call: TRBJ1-5; d_call: TRBD1; cdr3_nt: TGTGCCAGCAGCGACTCGGACAGGGGCAATCAGCCCCAGCATTTT; cdr3_aa: CASSDSDRGNQPQHF
clone_size: NA; v_call: TRBV6-4; j_call: TRBJ1-2; d_call: TRBD1; cdr3_nt: TGTGCCAGCGGAATACAGGGGTCCTATGGCTACACCTTC; cdr3_aa: CASGIQGSYGYTF
clone_size: NA; v_call: TRBV27; j_call: TRBJ1-2; d_call: NA; cdr3_nt: TGTGCCAGCAGTTTTCGGGGGGCGAATGGCTACACCTTC; cdr3_aa: CASSFRGANGYTF
clone_size: few; v_call: TRBV10-3; j_call: TRBJ2-7; d_call: TRBD1; cdr3_nt: TGTGCCATGGGACAGGGGATCATCTACGAGCAGTACTTC; cdr3_aa: CAMGQGIIYEQYF
clone_size: once; v_call: TRBV29-1; j_call: TRBJ1-1; d_call: NA; cdr3_nt: TGCAGCGTTGAGGGAGAGGGGGTTGTGATGAACACTGAAGCTTTCTTT; cdr3_aa: CSVEGEGVVMNTEAFF
clone_size: NA; v_call: TRBV5-1; j_call: TRBJ2-7; d_call: NA; cdr3_nt: TGCGCCAGCAGCTCGGCAGGGCCTACCTACGAGCAGTACTTC; cdr3_aa: CASSSAGPTYEQYF
clone_size: few; v_call: TRBV30; j_call: TRBJ1-6; d_call: NA; cdr3_nt: TGTGCCTGGAATCTGCAGGGCCGGAATTCACCCCTCCACTTT; cdr3_aa: CAWNLQGRNSPLHF
clone_size: NA; v_call: TRBV29-1; j_call: TRBJ2-7; d_call: TRBD2; cdr3_nt: TGCAGCGGGATCGAGTCCGGGACTAGCAGGGGCGAGCAGTACTTC; cdr3_aa: CSGIESGTSRGEQYF
clone_size: NA; v_call: TRBV7-6; j_call: TRBJ2-1; d_call: NA; cdr3_nt: TGTGCCAGCAGCTCAGGGGTAGTGAATGAGCAGTTCTTC; cdr3_aa: CASSSGVVNEQFF
clone_size: once; v_call: TRBV5-6; j_call: TRBJ2-2; d_call: NA; cdr3_nt: TGTGCCAGCAGCTTGGGACTCTATATCACCGGGGAGCTGTTTTTT; cdr3_aa: CASSLGLYITGELFF
clone_size: NA; v_call: TRBV10-3; j_call: TRBJ1-5; d_call: NA; cdr3_nt: TGTGCCATCACTGAGAGAGAAAATCAGCCCCAGCATTTT; cdr3_aa: CAITERENQPQHF
clone_size: NA; v_call: TRBV30; j_call: TRBJ2-7; d_call: TRBD2; cdr3_nt: TGTGCCTGGAGTGTACGGGAGGCAGGGTGGATCCACGAGCAGTACTTC; cdr3_aa: CAWSVREAGWIHEQYF
clone_size: NA; v_call: TRBV2; j_call: TRBJ1-5; d_call: NA; cdr3_nt: TGTGCCAGCAGTCAGTCTGGGACTCAGCCCCAGCATTTT; cdr3_aa: CASSQSGTQPQHF
clone_size: NA; v_call: TRBV25-1; j_call: TRBJ1-6; d_call: TRBD1; cdr3_nt: TGTGCCAGCAGTTCTCCGGACAGGGGTTTCGGATCACCCCTCCACTTT; cdr3_aa: CASSSPDRGFGSPLHF
clone_size: once; v_call: TRBV11-2; j_call: TRBJ2-7; d_call: TRBD1; cdr3_nt: TGTGCCAGCAGGATCGGACAGGGTGCTTACGAGCAGTACTTC; cdr3_aa: CASRIGQGAYEQYF
clone_size: NA; v_call: TRBV10-3; j_call: TRBJ1-5; d_call: NA; cdr3_nt: TGTGCCATCAGTGAGGCGGACGGGAATCAGCCCCAGCATTTT; cdr3_aa: CAISEADGNQPQHF
clone_size: NA; v_call: TRBV7-9; j_call: TRBJ2-1; d_call: NA; cdr3_nt: TGTGCCAGCAGCTTAGTTTCCCCCAGGGGTGGTGAGCAGTTCTTC; cdr3_aa: CASSLVSPRGGEQFF
clone_size: NA; v_call: TRBV7-2; j_call: TRBJ1-2; d_call: TRBD1; cdr3_nt: TGTGCCAGCAGCTCGGGACAGCGCTATGGCTACACCTTC; cdr3_aa: CASSSGQRYGYTF
clone_size: NA; v_call: TRBV9; j_call: TRBJ2-2; d_call: TRBD2; cdr3_nt: TGTGCCAGCAGCGCTGGACTAGCGAACGGGGAGCTGTTTTTT; cdr3_aa: CASSAGLANGELFF
clone_size: NA; v_call: TRBV30; j_call: TRBJ1-2; d_call: NA; cdr3_nt: TGTGCCTGGAGCCCCGTTAGTCGGGCCGGCTACACCTTC; cdr3_aa: CAWSPVSRAGYTF
clone_size: few; v_call: TRBV30; j_call: TRBJ2-5; d_call: NA; cdr3_nt: TGTGCCTGGAGTGTAGGGGGAGAGACCCAGTACTTC; cdr3_aa: CAWSVGGETQYF
clone_size: NA; v_call: TRBV30; j_call: TRBJ2-7; d_call: NA; cdr3_nt: TGTGCCTGGAGTGTACACTCTGAACCCAGCTTC; cdr3_aa: CAWSVHSEPSF
clone_size: NA; v_call: TRBV11-2; j_call: TRBJ2-2; d_call: NA; cdr3_nt: TGTGCCAGCAGCTCCCGGGACCTATTGAACACCGGGGAGCTGTTTTTT; cdr3_aa: CASSSRDLLNTGELFF
clone_size: few; v_call: TRBV27; j_call: TRBJ2-6; d_call: NA; cdr3_nt: TGTGCCAGCAGTTTATCGTTTAAGGGAGGATGGGCCAACGTCCTGACTTTC; cdr3_aa: CASSLSFKGGWANVLTF
clone_size: few; v_call: TRBV30; j_call: TRBJ1-5; d_call: NA; cdr3_nt: TGTGCCTGGAGCGGGACATCCATTAATCAGCCCCAGCATTTT; cdr3_aa: CAWSGTSINQPQHF
clone_size: few; v_call: TRBV20-1; j_call: TRBJ2-1; d_call: NA; cdr3_nt: TGCAGTGCTCCACCTAACAATGAGCAGTTCTTC; cdr3_aa: CSAPPNNEQFF
clone_size: NA; v_call: TRBV15; j_call: TRBJ1-5; d_call: TRBD1; cdr3_nt: TGTGCCACCAGCAGAGGCGGGACAGGGTCCCGTAGCAATCAGCCCCAGCATTTT; cdr3_aa: CATSRGGTGSRSNQPQHF
clone_size: NA; v_call: TRBV7-2; j_call: TRBJ2-1; d_call: TRBD2; cdr3_nt: TGTGCCAGCAGCAAAGCGGCGGGGGAGGGGTACAATGAGCAGTTCTTC; cdr3_aa: CASSKAAGEGYNEQFF
clone_size: NA; v_call: TRBV14; j_call: TRBJ2-2; d_call: NA; cdr3_nt: TGTGCCAGCAGCCAAATGTTGGACACCGGGGAGCTGTTTTTT; cdr3_aa: CASSQMLDTGELFF
clone_size: few; v_call: TRBV7-9; j_call: TRBJ2-2; d_call: NA; cdr3_nt: TGTGCCAGCAGCCGCGGACAGTTTGGAACCGCCGGGGAGCTGTTTTTT; cdr3_aa: CASSRGQFGTAGELFF
clone_size: few; v_call: TRBV10-3; j_call: TRBJ2-7; d_call: TRBD1; cdr3_nt: TGTGCCATCTCGTGGGACAGGGTAACCTACGAGCAGTACTTC; cdr3_aa: CAISWDRVTYEQYF
clone_size: NA; v_call: TRBV9; j_call: TRBJ2-7; d_call: NA; cdr3_nt: TGTGCCAGCGGGACATCGTCCTACGAGCAGTACTTC; cdr3_aa: CASGTSSYEQYF
clone_size: NA; v_call: TRBV30; j_call: TRBJ1-1; d_call: NA; cdr3_nt: TGTGCCTGGAGTGTAGGTCTGAGGGAAGCTTTCTTT; cdr3_aa: CAWSVGLREAFF
clone_size: NA; v_call: TRBV18; j_call: TRBJ2-5; d_call: NA; cdr3_nt: TGTGCCAGCTCACCCCAGAACGAAGAGACCCAGTACTTC; cdr3_aa: CASSPQNEETQYF